Below are 31 T cell receptor beta chains sequenced from a single sample in a study of cytomegalovirus exposure and HLA in healthy donors (dated by TCRdb to about 2017). Library preparation used the immunoSEQ multiplex PCR assay. For the multiplex PCR, a mixture combining 60 forward primers for TCR Vbeta segments and 13 reverse primers for TCR Jbeta segments was used. The table was pulled from immuneACCESS by TCRdb, which kept in-frame rearrangements only. Such tables lose some clones; where checked, under half of the loss comes from unresolved V genes, and the rest has no known cause. The sample has about 91,000 clones on record, under 75% of them singletons. Of the sample, roughly 2.5% falls within the top ten clones. The source material was PBMCs. The receptors originated from a human donor in good health.

The CDR3 reads CASSQFGGGNNEKLFF. In DNA form, the CDR3 reads TGCGCCAGCAGCCAATTCGGGGGGGGGAATAATGAAAAACTGTTTTTT. The chain has TRBV4-3 and TRBJ1-4; TRBD1 is a possible D gene (5 bases). Trimming pared 2 bases from V and 4 bases from J, leaving 14 bases between. The CDR3 is made up of 16 amino acids. Per germline, CDR1 LGHNA and CDR2 YSLEER.

The chain couples TRBV19 to TRBJ2-3; D is perhaps TRBD2 (5 bases). Germline lookup yields CDR1 LNHDA and CDR2 SQIVND (reference sequence). V was cut by 2 bases and J by 0 bases, with 9 bases left in between. This CDR3 contains 15 residues. The CDR3: CASSITRPSTDTQYF. CDR3 DNA sequence: TGTGCCAGTAGTATAACTAGGCCTAGCACAGATACGCAGTATTTT.

The chain is built from TRBV18 and TRBJ1-2; D gene ambiguous. The CDR3 loop spans 16 amino acids. Trimming left V 2 bases short and J 6 bases short, with 19 bases between. Germline-derived CDR1 and CDR2 are KGHSH and LQKENI. DNA of the CDR3: TGTGCCAGCTCACCAAGGTCTGAGGTTTCCCCACATGGCTACACCTTC. Protein: CASSPRSEVSPHGYTF. The whole variable domain, filled in from reference TRBV18 and TRBJ1-2, reads NAGVMQNPRHLVRRRGQEARLRCSPMKGHSHVYWYRQLPEEGLKFMVYLQKENIIDESGMPKERFSAEFPKEGPSILRIQQVVRGDSAAYFCASSPRSEVSPHGYTFGSGTRLTVV.

The V call is TRBV18, the J call TRBJ2-5; D not certain. The CDR3 is made up of 12 amino acids. The germline gives CDR1 KGHSH, CDR2 LQKENI. Trimming removed 2 bases from V and 2 bases from J, with 3 bases in between. CDR3 amino acids: CASSPSQETQYF. The CDR3 DNA reads TGTGCCAGCTCACCATCTCAAGAGACCCAGTACTTC. The entire variable domain, with the rest obtained from reference TRBV18 and TRBJ2-5, is as follows: NAGVMQNPRHLVRRRGQEARLRCSPMKGHSHVYWYRQLPEEGLKFMVYLQKENIIDESGMPKERFSAEFPKEGPSILRIQQVVRGDSAAYFCASSPSQETQYFGPGTRLLVL.

This chain joins TRBV7-9 and TRBJ1-6; 7 bases align to TRBD1. Germline values: CDR1 SEHNR, CDR2 FQNEAQ (reference sequence). Trimming removed 5 bases from V and 7 bases from J; junction bases left unmatched: 8. There are 15 residues in the CDR3. The CDR3 reads CASSTRQGGNSPLHF. The CDR3 DNA reads TGTGCCAGCAGCACTCGACAGGGAGGAAATTCACCCCTCCACTTT.

This chain joins TRBV6-6 and TRBJ2-7, with TRBD2 matching over 8 bases. CDR1 and CDR2 from the germline V gene are MNHNY and SVGAGI (reference sequence). V gave up 0 bases and J gave up 1 base; unmatched junction bases: 2. There are 15 residues in the CDR3. The CDR3 nucleotides read TGTGCCAGCAGTTACTCTCGGGGGGGGTCCTACGAGCAGTACTTC. Translated: CASSYSRGGSYEQYF.

V and J are TRBV15 and TRBJ1-2, with D unresolved. There are 14 residues in the CDR3. Germline CDR1 LNHNV, CDR2 YYDKDF (reference sequence). Trimming took 5 bases from V and 4 from J, leaving 14 bases between them. CDR3 sequence (DNA): TGTGCCACCAGCTCTACAGTTTCCTCCTATGGCTACACCTTC. This sequence encodes CATSSTVSSYGYTF. The whole variable domain, remainder taken from reference TRBV15 and TRBJ1-2, is DAMVIQNPRYQVTQFGKPVTLSCSQTLNHNVMYWYQQKSSQAPKLLFHYYDKDFNNEADTPDNFQSRRPNTSFCFLDIRSPGLGDTAMYLCATSSTVSSYGYTFGSGTRLTVV.

The chain carries TRBV7-2 and TRBJ2-5, with 8 bases fitting TRBD1. The germline V gene has CDR1 SGHTA and CDR2 FQGNSA. V lost 1 base, J lost 1 base, and 5 bases stayed unmatched. The CDR3 is 16 amino acids. CDR3 nucleotides: TGTGCCAGCAGCTTAGTGACAGGGGCCGTCCAAGAGACCCAGTACTTC. Its protein product is CASSLVTGAVQETQYF.

This clone was observed a single time. This chain links TRBV7-2 with TRBJ2-6, with D possibly being TRBD2 (5 bases). Germline CDR1 reads SGHTA; CDR2 reads FQGNSA. This CDR3 spans 18 amino acids. The V end lost 1 base, the J end lost 3 bases, and 16 bases lay between the germline ends. Here the CDR3 DNA reads TGTGCCAGCAGCTTAGTTGGACGAGGGCTCGTTGGGGCCAACGTCCTGACTTTC. This translates into CASSLVGRGLVGANVLTF.

The chain uses TRBV4-2 and TRBJ2-1; TRBD1 matches at 9 bases. The germline CDR1 and CDR2 sequences are LGHNA and YNFKEQ. The CDR3 is 14 residues long. V shed 8 bases and J 6 bases; nucleotides not matched to a gene: 8. The CDR3 reads CASGTGTGINEQFF. In DNA form, the CDR3 reads TGTGCCAGCGGTACCGGGACAGGGATCAATGAGCAGTTCTTC.

This clone showed up just a few times. CDR3 protein: CASRTGQGVTGELFF. DNA of the CDR3: TGTGCCAGCCGAACCGGACAGGGGGTCACCGGGGAGCTGTTTTTT. The genes are TRBV7-9 and TRBJ2-2, with 10 bases matching TRBD1. The CDR3 has 15 amino acids. CDR1 is SEHNR, CDR2 FQNEAQ, per germline (reference sequence). With V trimmed by 8 bases and J by 4 bases, 7 bases remained unmatched.

The CDR3 sequence: CASRDQGSYEQYF. The CDR3 nucleotides read TGTGCCAGCAGAGACCAGGGGTCCTACGAGCAGTACTTC. The chain couples TRBV7-9 to TRBJ2-7, with D possibly TRBD1 on 6 matching bases. Germline V lookup: CDR1 SEHNR, CDR2 FQNEAQ (reference sequence). The V end was cut by 6 bases, the J end by 1 base, with 10 bases between. This CDR3 region has 13 residues.

The rearrangement joins TRBV30 to TRBJ1-1; weak D call: TRBD1 (5 bases). The CDR3 runs to 14 residues. Germline CDR1 GTSNPN, CDR2 SVGIG (reference sequence). Trimming removed 2 bases at V and 4 bases at J, with 14 bases between. The CDR3, as DNA: TGTGCCTGGAGTCAGGGCAGCGGGATCACTGAAGCTTTCTTT. Its protein product is CAWSQGSGITEAFF. Drawing the rest from reference TRBV30 and TRBJ1-1, the complete variable domain is SQTIHQWPATLVQPVGSPLSLECTVEGTSNPNLYWYRQAAGRGLQLLFYSVGIGQISSEVPQNLSASRPQDRQFILSSKKLLLSDSGFYLCAWSQGSGITEAFFGQGTRLTVV.

The chain is built from TRBV13 and TRBJ2-1; D perhaps matches TRBD1 (6 bases). Trimming shortened V by 6 bases and J by 5 bases, and 14 bases separated the two germline ends. This CDR3 spans 14 amino acids. CDR1 PRHDT and CDR2 FYEKMQ come from the germline V gene (reference sequence). The CDR3 DNA sequence: TGTGCCAGCAGACGGGACATGGGGAACAATGAGCAGTTCTTC. As protein: CASRRDMGNNEQFF.

The V gene is TRBV11-3, the J gene TRBJ2-5; possible D gene TRBD2, 6 bases. Trimming cost V 5 bases and J 2 bases, with 15 bases left between them. The CDR3 totals 15 residues. Germline-derived CDR1 and CDR2 are SGHNT and YENEEA. CDR3 in DNA: TGTGCCAGCAGCGCCGAAGCCGGGGGTCAAGAGACCCAGTACTTC. It codes for CASSAEAGGQETQYF.

A single count supports this clone. The chain couples TRBV15 to TRBJ2-5, with D possibly matching TRBD1 (6 bases). V dropped 2 bases and J dropped 0 bases, with 10 bases sitting between them. CDR1 and CDR2 from the germline V gene are LNHNV and YYDKDF (reference sequence). This CDR3 has 15 amino acids. The CDR3 nucleotides are TGTGCCACCAGCAGACCCACAGGGAACCAAGAGACCCAGTACTTC. This codes for CATSRPTGNQETQYF.

This clone came up a few times. The chain combines TRBV18 with TRBJ1-5; D not certain. Germline values: CDR1 KGHSH, CDR2 LQKENI. The CDR3 runs to 13 residues. Trimming removed 2 bases at V and 8 bases at J, with 10 bases between. This CDR3 reads CASSPTREEPQHF. CDR3 nucleotides: TGTGCCAGCTCACCAACTAGGGAAGAGCCCCAGCATTTT.

The chain recombines TRBV5-4 with TRBJ2-2; 9 nucleotides match TRBD1. In germline, CDR1 is SGHNT, CDR2 YYREEE (reference sequence). V gave up 3 bases and J gave up 0 bases; unmatched junction bases: 3. This CDR3 region has 16 residues. The CDR3 here is CASSSGQGTNTGELFF. The CDR3 DNA sequence: TGTGCCAGCAGCTCAGGACAGGGGACGAACACCGGGGAGCTGTTTTTT.

The chain employs TRBV5-4 and TRBJ2-3; unclear D gene. Trimming cost V 0 bases and J 2 bases, with 10 bases left between them. Germline V gene sequence: CDR1 SGHNT, CDR2 YYREEE (reference sequence). The CDR3 sequence is 15 residues long. The CDR3 DNA reads as TGTGCCAGCAGCTTGGAAACACAGTTCACAGATACGCAGTATTTT. This translates into CASSLETQFTDTQYF.

The table lists this clone with a few counts. The V call is TRBV5-1, the J call TRBJ2-7, with D possibly matching TRBD1 (6 bases). V was cut by 4 bases and J by 2 bases, with 13 bases left in between. Germline lookup yields CDR1 SGHRS and CDR2 YFSETQ. CDR3 length equals 14 residues. CDR3 amino acids: CASSPTGGTYEQYF. The CDR3 nucleotides read TGCGCCAGCAGCCCGACAGGTGGGACCTACGAGCAGTACTTC.

This clone was picked up a small number of times. This sequence joins TRBV30 and TRBJ2-3; D not certain. Germline V gene sequence: CDR1 GTSNPN, CDR2 SVGIG (reference sequence). The CDR3 is made up of 14 amino acids. V lost 1 base to trimming and J lost 2 bases, with 10 bases between them. CDR3 nucleotides: TGTGCCTGGAGTGAGTCGGTTGTCACAGATACGCAGTATTTT. It yields the protein CAWSESVVTDTQYF.

This clone was counted a few times. The V gene is TRBV25-1, the J gene TRBJ1-2; TRBD1 matches 11 bases. V lost 5 bases to trimming and J lost 6 bases; unmatched junction nucleotides: 14. The CDR3 sequence is 17 residues long. Germline V gene data show CDR1 as MGHDK and CDR2 as SYGVNS. The CDR3 sequence is CASSNTARGQGVDGYTF. CDR3 sequence (DNA): TGTGCCAGCAGTAACACCGCAAGGGGACAGGGGGTAGATGGCTACACCTTC.

The chain joins TRBV19 to TRBJ1-2; D is possibly TRBD1 (5 bases). V was cut by 7 bases and J by 0 bases, with 21 bases left in between. CDR3 size: 17 residues. Germline V gene data show CDR1 as LNHDA and CDR2 as SQIVND (reference sequence). The CDR3: CASNPTPRQPPNYGYTF. The CDR3, as DNA: TGTGCCAGTAACCCCACTCCTCGACAGCCCCCTAACTATGGCTACACCTTC. The full variable domain, completed using reference TRBV19 and TRBJ1-2, is DGGITQSPKYLFRKEGQNVTLSCEQNLNHDAMYWYRQDPGQGLRLIYYSQIVNDFQKGDIAEGYSVSREKKESFPLTVTSAQKNPTAFYLCASNPTPRQPPNYGYTFGSGTRLTVV.

This clone has just a few counts. V is TRBV30 and J is TRBJ1-1; no reliable D call. Deletions cut 1 base from V and 1 base from J, with 7 bases between. The CDR3 runs 13 residues. Germline V lookup: CDR1 GTSNPN, CDR2 SVGIG (reference sequence). The CDR3 is CAWSEDSNTEAFF. The CDR3 DNA sequence: TGTGCCTGGAGTGAGGACTCGAACACTGAAGCTTTCTTT.

J is TRBJ2-5 and V is TRBV2; 12 bases are shared with TRBD2. With 6 bases clipped from V and 5 bases from J, the junction kept 4 bases outside the gene matches. Germline-derived CDR1 and CDR2 are SNHLY and FYNNEI. The CDR3 contains 14 residues. The CDR3 sequence: CASRETSGGETQYF. The CDR3 DNA is TGTGCCAGCAGGGAAACTAGCGGGGGGGAGACCCAGTACTTC.

This chain joins TRBV19 and TRBJ2-3; TRBD1 agrees at 7 bases. The CDR3 is 13 amino acids. The V and J ends lost 6 bases and 10 bases, in that order; junction bases with no gene match: 10. Germline V gene lookup returns CDR1 LNHDA and CDR2 SQIVND (reference sequence). CDR3 sequence: CASSRQGGDAQYF. In DNA form, the CDR3 reads TGTGCCAGTAGCAGACAGGGTGGGGACGCGCAGTATTTT.

The rearrangement uses TRBV21-1 and TRBJ2-2; the D call TRBD1 from the table was never checked on the DNA. TRBV21-1 is an annotated pseudogene. This CDR3 contains 16 residues. The CDR3 DNA is TGTGCCAGCAGCAAGCCGGGACAGGTTGACACCGGGGAGCTGTTTTTT. Encoded protein: CASSKPGQVDTGELFF.

This chain joins TRBV11-3 and TRBJ2-1; D might be TRBD1 (6 bases). The V gene lost 4 bases and the J gene lost 3 bases, with 19 bases spanning the gap. This CDR3 contains 17 residues. Germline CDR1 and CDR2: SGHNT and YENEEA. The CDR3 reads CASSSPSGQNIYNEQFF. Written as DNA, the CDR3 is TGTGCCAGCAGCTCTCCCTCCGGACAGAATATCTACAATGAGCAGTTCTTC.

The sample holds a few counts of this clone. The genes are TRBV7-3 and TRBJ2-2, with D unresolved. V lost 0 bases and J lost 5, with 7 bases in between. CDR3 size: 14 residues. Germline assignment: CDR1 SGHTA and CDR2 FQGTGA. CDR3 in DNA: TGTGCCAGCAGCTTAACGCTGACAACCGGGGAGCTGTTTTTT. It specifies CASSLTLTTGELFF.

The chain is built from TRBV25-1 and TRBJ1-2, with D possibly matching TRBD1 (6 bases). Germline V gene sequence: CDR1 MGHDK, CDR2 SYGVNS. Deletions cut 5 bases from V and 7 bases from J, with 11 bases between. The CDR3 has 12 residues. Here the CDR3 DNA reads TGTGCCAGCAGTACAGGGCCGTCTGGCTACACCTTC. Its translation: CASSTGPSGYTF.

V is TRBV5-1 and J is TRBJ2-1; TRBD2 agrees at 9 bases. The V gene end was trimmed by 5 bases and the J gene end by 0 bases; junction bases not matched to a gene: 12. The germline V gene encodes CDR1 SGHRS and CDR2 YFSETQ. CDR3 size: 18 residues. The CDR3: CASRLLAGFPSSYNEQFF. CDR3 coding DNA: TGCGCCAGCAGGTTGCTAGCGGGGTTTCCAAGCTCCTACAATGAGCAGTTCTTC.